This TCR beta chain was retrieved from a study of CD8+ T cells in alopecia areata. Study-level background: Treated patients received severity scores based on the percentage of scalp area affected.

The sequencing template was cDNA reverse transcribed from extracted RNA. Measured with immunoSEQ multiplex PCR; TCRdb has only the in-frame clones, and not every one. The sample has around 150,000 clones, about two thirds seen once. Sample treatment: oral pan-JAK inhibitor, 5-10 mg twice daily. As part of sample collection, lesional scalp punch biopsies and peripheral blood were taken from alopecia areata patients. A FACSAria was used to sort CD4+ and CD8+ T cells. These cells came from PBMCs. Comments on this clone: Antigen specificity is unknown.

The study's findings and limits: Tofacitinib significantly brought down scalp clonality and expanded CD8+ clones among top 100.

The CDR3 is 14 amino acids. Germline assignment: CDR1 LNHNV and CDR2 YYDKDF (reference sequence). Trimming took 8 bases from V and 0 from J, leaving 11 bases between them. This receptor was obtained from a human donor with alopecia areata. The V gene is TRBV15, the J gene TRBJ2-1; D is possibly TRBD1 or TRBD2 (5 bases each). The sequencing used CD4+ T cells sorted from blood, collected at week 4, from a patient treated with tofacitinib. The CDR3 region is CATSGASSYNEQFF. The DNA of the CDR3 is TGTGCCACCTCCGGGGCTAGCTCCTACAATGAGCAGTTCTTC.